Listed below are T cell receptor beta chains from one sample, sequenced in a study of cytomegalovirus exposure and HLA in healthy donors. The table came from immunoSEQ multiplex PCR; TCRdb's copy has only in-frame clones and leaves some out. The table includes about 110,000 clones, roughly 70% detected once. Sequencing used PBMCs. The source is a man aged 25 to 45 in good health and CMV-seropositive. CDR3s include the opening cysteine and the closing phenylalanine or tryptophan. Fields, in order: V gene, clone size, CDR3 length, D gene, J gene, CDR3 protein, CDR3 DNA. A D gene is named only where the DNA matches it firmly. Size is stated for part of the rows, as once, few or many counts, or as a class when the clone is expanded.

TRBV18	once	14	-	TRBJ1-1	CASSPDRSGTEAFF	TGTGCCAGCTCACCGGACAGAAGTGGCACTGAAGCTTTCTTT
TRBV30	-	12	-	TRBJ2-7	CAWRWEPGEQYF	TGTGCCTGGAGATGGGAGCCGGGCGAGCAGTACTTC
TRBV7-6	-	15	TRBD1	TRBJ1-2	CASSLGQGANYGYTF	TGTGCCAGCAGCTTGGGACAGGGAGCTAACTATGGCTACACCTTC
TRBV7-7	few	13	-	TRBJ1-6	CASSLSRNSPLHF	TGTGCTAGCAGCTTAAGCAGGAATTCACCCCTCCACTTT
TRBV7-3	-	16	TRBD2	TRBJ2-3	CASSPPGTSGRDTQYF	TGTGCCAGCAGCCCCCCCGGGACTAGCGGGAGAGATACGCAGTATTTT
TRBV5-1	-	18	TRBD1	TRBJ1-2	CASSLAQFSGAGQGGYTF	TGCGCCAGCAGCTTGGCTCAGTTCTCGGGCGCGGGACAGGGCGGTTACACCTTC
TRBV2	-	14	-	TRBJ1-3	CASTPGAGGNTIYF	TGTGCCAGCACCCCGGGAGCGGGAGGAAACACCATATATTTT
TRBV6-5	-	15	-	TRBJ1-1	CASSYSRGINTEAFF	TGTGCCAGCAGTTACTCGCGGGGTATCAACACTGAAGCTTTCTTT
TRBV4-1	-	14	TRBD2	TRBJ2-7	CASSQDVLADEQYF	TGCGCCAGCAGCCAAGATGTACTAGCGGACGAGCAGTACTTC
TRBV7-3	-	17	TRBD1	TRBJ2-3	CASSLIWTGYNTDTQYF	TGTGCCAGCAGCTTAATTTGGACAGGGTATAATACAGATACGCAGTATTTT
TRBV5-4	few	17	TRBD1	TRBJ1-2	CASSFGTRDSDNYGYTF	TGTGCCAGCAGCTTCGGAACCCGGGACAGTGATAACTATGGCTACACCTTC
TRBV12-5	-	19	-	TRBJ1-4	CASGLVRRESDATNEKLFF	TGTGCTAGTGGTTTGGTACGCCGAGAATCCGATGCAACTAATGAAAAACTGTTTTTT
TRBV15	-	12	-	TRBJ2-2	CATSIWAGELFF	TGTGCCACCAGCATATGGGCAGGGGAGCTGTTTTTT
TRBV5-1	-	16	-	TRBJ2-2	CATRRGQGVNTGELFF	TGCGCCACCCGCCGTGGGCAGGGCGTGAACACCGGGGAGCTGTTTTTT
TRBV15	once	12	-	TRBJ1-5	CATSRDGQPQHF	TGTGCCACCAGCAGAGACGGTCAGCCCCAGCATTTT
TRBV6-5	-	12	-	TRBJ2-7	CASSPSSYEQYF	TGTGCCAGCAGCCCCAGCTCCTACGAGCAGTACTTC
TRBV28	-	16	-	TRBJ1-1	CASSSHRAEGGTEAFF	TGTGCCAGCAGTTCTCACAGGGCTGAGGGTGGCACTGAAGCTTTCTTT
TRBV21-1	-	14	-	TRBJ2-1	CASSKGGLYNEQFF	TGTGCCAGCAGCAAAGGAGGGCTGTACAATGAGCAGTTCTTC
TRBV6-1	-	14	TRBD1	TRBJ2-5	CAITRGGTGETQYF	TGTGCCATAACCCGGGGCGGGACAGGAGAGACCCAGTACTTC
TRBV5-1	-	14	TRBD1	TRBJ1-2	CASSSTGRSYGYTF	TGCGCCAGCAGCTCGACAGGGAGAAGCTATGGCTACACCTTC
TRBV7-3	-	14	-	TRBJ2-2	CASSLNGGFRELFF	TGTGCCAGCAGCTTAAACGGAGGATTTAGGGAGCTGTTTTTT
TRBV5-4	few	16	TRBD1	TRBJ1-3	CASSSLGTGTGNTIYF	TGTGCCAGCAGCTCCCTAGGGACAGGGACTGGAAACACCATATATTTT
TRBV9	-	15	TRBD2	TRBJ2-7	CASSAFRSGGGEQYF	TGTGCCAGCAGCGCGTTTCGTAGCGGGGGGGGCGAGCAGTACTTC
TRBV7-6	-	19	TRBD2	TRBJ2-2	CASSPRASGSPRPAGELFF	TGTGCCAGCAGCCCTCGGGCTAGCGGGAGCCCCAGGCCGGCCGGGGAGCTGTTTTTT
TRBV14	-	12	-	TRBJ2-3	CASSPSRDTQYF	TGTGCCAGCAGCCCTAGCCGCGATACGCAGTATTTT
TRBV7-9	-	13	-	TRBJ1-1	CASSLAIRTEAFF	TGTGCCAGCAGCTTAGCGATCAGGACTGAAGCTTTCTTT
TRBV7-6	-	18	TRBD1	TRBJ2-3	CASSPDRGTIPSTDTQYF	TGTGCCAGCAGTCCAGACAGGGGAACCATTCCTAGCACAGATACGCAGTATTTT
TRBV29-1	-	13	-	TRBJ2-1	CSGRIGGHYEQFF	TGCAGCGGGCGGATCGGGGGGCATTATGAGCAGTTCTTC
TRBV5-1	-	14	-	TRBJ1-1	CASSLDPGQNEAFF	TGCGCCAGCAGCTTGGACCCCGGACAGAATGAAGCTTTCTTT
TRBV29-1	-	15	-	TRBJ2-3	CSVERAPRGTDTQYF	TGCAGCGTCGAGCGGGCCCCTCGTGGCACAGATACGCAGTATTTT
TRBV5-5	-	19	TRBD2	TRBJ2-3	CASSSRFVRASGRSDTQYF	TGTGCCAGCAGTTCTAGGTTCGTTCGGGCTAGCGGGAGGTCAGATACGCAGTATTTT
TRBV28	-	17	TRBD1	TRBJ1-5	CASSSGTGVYSNQPQHF	TGTGCCAGCAGTTCCGGGACAGGGGTTTATAGCAATCAGCCCCAGCATTTT
TRBV5-8	few	15	-	TRBJ2-2	CASSLDQLYTGELFF	TGTGCCAGCAGCTTGGATCAACTTTACACCGGGGAGCTGTTTTTT
TRBV11-3	-	15	-	TRBJ2-2	CASSLDRRAGGELFF	TGTGCCAGCAGCTTAGACAGGCGTGCGGGCGGGGAGCTGTTTTTT